Listed here are 13 T cell receptor beta chains from one sample, sequenced in a study of shared clonotypes between healthy human individuals. The repertoire was sequenced with immunoSEQ multiplex PCR; TCRdb's copy has only in-frame clones and lacks some. The table has 2 million or so clones, about 95% seen once. Naive CD8 cells were CD45RO-negative, positively selected for CCR7, excluding terminally differentiated effector memory CD45RA+ cells. Sequenced input: naive CD8+ T cells sorted from blood. These receptors were taken from a man between 18 and 35 years old in good health.

V is TRBV27 and J is TRBJ2-3, with 8 positions matching TRBD1. Germline V gives CDR1 MNHEY, CDR2 SMNVEV (reference sequence). V trimming: 7 bases; J trimming: 2 bases; junction bases outside the gene matches: 2. CDR3 length: 13 residues. The CDR3 is CASTGGNTDTQYF. The CDR3 DNA follows: TGTGCCAGCACAGGGGGCAACACAGATACGCAGTATTTT.

The gene calls are TRBV29-1 and TRBJ1-1; no clear D gene. This CDR3 spans 13 amino acids. CDR1 is SQVTM, CDR2 ANQGSEA, per germline. Trimming removed 6 bases from V and 1 base from J, with 12 bases in between. The CDR3 here is CSVCRSENTEAFF. The CDR3, as DNA: TGCAGCGTGTGCCGGTCCGAGAACACTGAAGCTTTCTTT.

This chain uses TRBV14 with TRBJ1-2; D not certain. The V end was cut by 0 bases, the J end by 4 bases, with 9 bases between. The germline gives CDR1 SGHDN, CDR2 FVKESK. The CDR3 totals 14 residues. The CDR3 loop is CASSQDTDLYGYTF. In nucleotides, the CDR3 is TGTGCCAGCAGCCAAGATACGGACCTCTATGGCTACACCTTC.

The V and J genes are TRBV7-9 and TRBJ2-7; D perhaps matches TRBD1 (7 bases). Germline CDR1 is SEHNR and CDR2 is FQNEAQ (reference sequence). Trimming took 3 bases from V and 5 from J, leaving 14 bases between them. This CDR3 contains 14 residues. CDR3 DNA sequence: TGTGCCAGCAGCTTCACAGGGGAGGCTGACGAGCAGTACTTC. It specifies CASSFTGEADEQYF. Combining the CDR3 with reference TRBV7-9 and TRBJ2-7 gives the whole variable domain DTGVSQNPRHKITKRGQNVTFRCDPISEHNRLYWYRQTLGQGPEFLTYFQNEAQLEKSRLLSDRFSAERPKGSFSTLEIQRTEQGDSAMYLCASSFTGEADEQYFGPGTRLTVT.

Points on this clone: Other nucleotide sequences from this sample produce the same CDR3. The V gene is TRBV5-1, the J gene TRBJ2-7; maybe TRBD1 (6 bases). V was shortened by 0 bases and J by 0 bases, with 10 bases between the two germline ends. Germline values: CDR1 SGHRS, CDR2 YFSETQ. This CDR3 spans 15 amino acids. The CDR3 region has the DNA TGCGCCAGCAGCTTGGCAGCGACAGGCTCCTACGAGCAGTACTTC. It is translated as CASSLAATGSYEQYF.

CDR3 nucleotides: TGTGCCAGCAGTGGGACAGGGCGCCCCTACGAGCAGTACTTC. It codes for CASSGTGRPYEQYF. V is TRBV6-6 and J is TRBJ2-7, with 9 bases matching TRBD1. Germline V lookup: CDR1 MNHNY, CDR2 SVGAGI (reference sequence). The CDR3 runs to 14 residues. With V trimmed by 5 bases and J by 2 bases, 4 bases remained unmatched.

In its sample, this clone was seen once. The chain uses TRBV7-9 and TRBJ2-3; 9 nucleotides agree with TRBD1. The germline V gene has CDR1 SEHNR and CDR2 FQNEAQ (reference sequence). This CDR3 comprises 15 residues. The ends lost 5 bases at V and 3 bases at J; junction bases unmatched: 6. CDR3 sequence (DNA): TGTGCCAGCAGCCCAGGGACAGGGATTACAGATACGCAGTATTTT. Translated: CASSPGTGITDTQYF.

There are a few counts of this clone. Other DNA variants within this sample encode the same CDR3. The chain employs TRBV19 and TRBJ2-7; the D is unclear. There are 11 residues in the CDR3. Germline V gene sequence: CDR1 LNHDA, CDR2 SQIVND (reference sequence). V lost 3 bases, J lost 4 bases, and 4 bases lay in between. The CDR3 spells CASSMGYEQYF. As DNA, the CDR3 is TGTGCCAGTAGTATGGGGTACGAGCAGTACTTC. Supplemented by reference TRBV19 and TRBJ2-7, the full variable domain reads DGGITQSPKYLFRKEGQNVTLSCEQNLNHDAMYWYRQDPGQGLRLIYYSQIVNDFQKGDIAEGYSVSREKKESFPLTVTSAQKNPTAFYLCASSMGYEQYFGPGTRLTVT.

The chain combines TRBV5-4 with TRBJ2-7, with 8 bases lining up with TRBD2. Germline lookup yields CDR1 SGHNT and CDR2 YYREEE (reference sequence). With V trimmed by 3 bases and J by 2 bases, 7 bases remained unmatched. The CDR3 consists of 15 residues. DNA for the CDR3: TGTGCCAGCAGCTCCCGGGGGGGACCCCCCTACGAGCAGTACTTC. This gives the protein CASSSRGGPPYEQYF.

The rearrangement links TRBV29-1 to TRBJ2-7; a possible D gene is TRBD1 (5 bases). The CDR3 has 13 amino acids. CDR1 SQVTM and CDR2 ANQGSEA come from the germline V gene. Trimming shortened V by 4 bases and J by 2 bases, and 12 bases separated the two germline ends. The CDR3 DNA follows: TGCAGCGTTGGACCAGGGCAGACCTACGAGCAGTACTTC. Amino acids: CSVGPGQTYEQYF.

The chain joins TRBV4-3 to TRBJ1-1; no definite D call. The CDR3 loop spans 15 amino acids. CDR1 LGHNA and CDR2 YSLEER come from the germline V gene. The germline V and J ends were trimmed by 1 base and 2 bases, with 11 bases remaining between them. Here the CDR3 DNA reads TGCGCCAGCAGCCAAGCGCACAGCTCTAACACTGAAGCTTTCTTT. Translation: CASSQAHSSNTEAFF.

The genes are TRBV5-1 and TRBJ2-5, with 7 bases fitting TRBD1. Trimming removed 3 bases from V and 0 bases from J; junction bases left unmatched: 2. In germline, CDR1 is SGHRS, CDR2 YFSETQ. The CDR3 length is 14 residues. CDR3 loop: CASSWDSYQETQYF. The CDR3 nucleotides are TGCGCCAGCAGCTGGGACAGCTACCAAGAGACCCAGTACTTC.

This clone appeared a single time. This sequence joins TRBV10-1 and TRBJ1-1; possibly TRBD1 for D (6 bases). This CDR3 has 13 residues. Trimming stripped 6 bases from V and 2 bases from J, with 10 bases between. Germline CDR1 reads WNHNN; CDR2 reads SYGVQD (reference sequence). As DNA, the CDR3 is TGCGCCAGCAGCCGGGACATAAACACTGAAGCTTTCTTT. Residues: CASSRDINTEAFF.